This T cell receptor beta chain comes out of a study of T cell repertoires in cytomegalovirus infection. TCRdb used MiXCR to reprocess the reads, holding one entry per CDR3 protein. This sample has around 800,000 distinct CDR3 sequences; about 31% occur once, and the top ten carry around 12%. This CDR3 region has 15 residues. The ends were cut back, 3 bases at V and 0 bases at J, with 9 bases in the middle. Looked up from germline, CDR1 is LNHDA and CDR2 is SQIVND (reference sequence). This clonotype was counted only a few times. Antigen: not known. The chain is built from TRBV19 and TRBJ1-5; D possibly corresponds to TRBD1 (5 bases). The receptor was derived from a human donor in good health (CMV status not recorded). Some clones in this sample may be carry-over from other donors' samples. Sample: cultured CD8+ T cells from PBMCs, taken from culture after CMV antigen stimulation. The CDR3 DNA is TGTGCCAGTAGTATCTCAGGGTCTAGCAATCAGCCCCAGCATTTT. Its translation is CASSISGSSNQPQHF.